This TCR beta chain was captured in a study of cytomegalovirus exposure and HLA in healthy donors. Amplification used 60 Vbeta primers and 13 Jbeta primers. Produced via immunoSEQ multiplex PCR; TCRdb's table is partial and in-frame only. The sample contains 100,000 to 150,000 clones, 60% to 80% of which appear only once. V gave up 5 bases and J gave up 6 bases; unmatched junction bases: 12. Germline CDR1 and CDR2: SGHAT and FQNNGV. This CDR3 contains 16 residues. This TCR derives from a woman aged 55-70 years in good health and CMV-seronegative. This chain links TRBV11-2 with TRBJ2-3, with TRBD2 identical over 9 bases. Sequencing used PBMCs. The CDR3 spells CASSGTGGGARDTQYF. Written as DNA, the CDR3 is TGTGCCAGCAGCGGGACTGGCGGGGGGGCGAGGGATACGCAGTATTTT.